A selection of T cell receptor beta chains follows, all from one sample in a study of CD8+CD57+ T cells in acquired aplastic anemia. TCRdb processed the reads anew with MiXCR; each CDR3 protein has one entry. The repertoire includes around 190,000 distinct CDR3 sequences, around 50% of them detected once, and 10% to 15% sits in the top ten. The sample was sorted CD4+, CD8+, or CD8+CD57+ T cells (not recorded which) from PBMCs. Receptor source: a human donor with aplastic anemia. Each CDR3 is given with its conserved first and last residue. A D gene is named only where the DNA matches it firmly. Size values are once, few and many counts, or a class for expanded clones, and some rows have none.

14	TRBD2	-	TRBJ2-5	TRBV10-3	TGTGCCAGCAGTTATCGGGGGGACCAAGGGACCCAGTACTTT	CASSYRGDQGTQYF
13	-	few	TRBJ2-7	TRBV5-8	TGTGCCAGCAGCTTGCGACAGGACTACGAGCAGTACTTC	CASSLRQDYEQYF
16	-	few	TRBJ2-1	TRBV27	TGTGCCCCTACTTTAAGAGGTTCAGACTCCTACAATGAGCAGTTCTTC	CAPTLRGSDSYNEQFF
17	TRBD1	-	TRBJ1-2	TRBV11-2	TGTGCCAGCAGAAAACCGGGACAGGGGGCCGATTTGCATGGCTACACCTTC	CASRKPGQGADLHGYTF
13	-	-	TRBJ2-5	TRBV24-1	TGTGCCACCAGTGACTTGAGACAAGAGACCCAGTACTTC	CATSDLRQETQYF
12	-	few	TRBJ2-3	TRBV14	TGTGCCAGCAGCCAGAATAGGGATACGCAGTATTTT	CASSQNRDTQYF
19	TRBD2	once	TRBJ2-6	TRBV24-1	TGTGCCACCAGTGATTTGCAGCCTAGCGGAAGCTCTGGGGCCAACGTCCTGACTTTC	CATSDLQPSGSSGANVLTF
14	-	many	TRBJ2-7	TRBV12-3/TRBV12-4	TGTGCCAGCAGTTTAGGGGATTTGGTCTACGAGCAGTACTTC	CASSLGDLVYEQYF
13	TRBD1	many	TRBJ2-5	TRBV10-3	TGTGCCATCAACCGGGACAGGGGAGAGACCCAGTACTTC	CAINRDRGETQYF
14	TRBD2	-	TRBJ2-7	TRBV6-4	TGTGCCAGCAGTTTAGATGGGACTAGATACGAGCAGTACTTC	CASSLDGTRYEQYF
16	TRBD2	-	TRBJ2-5	TRBV7-3	TGTGCCAGCAGCCCCGGACTAGTAAGGGGAAGAGAGACCCAGTACTTC	CASSPGLVRGRETQYF
14	-	-	TRBJ2-7	TRBV2	TGTGCCAGCAGTGCTTGGTCAAGCTCCTGCGAGCAGTACTTC	CASSAWSSSCEQYF
16	-	-	TRBJ1-5	TRBV11-2	TGTGCCAGCAGCTTAGAGAGAGGGGTTAGCAATCAGCCCCAGCATTTT	CASSLERGVSNQPQHF
15	-	few	TRBJ2-7	TRBV28	TGTGCCAGCAGTCCCGGGGCGGCGGGGAGCTACGAGCAGTACTTC	CASSPGAAGSYEQYF
14	-	-	TRBJ2-5	TRBV19	TGTGCCAGCAGCACGATGCCCCTACAAGAGACCCAGTACTTC	CASSTMPLQETQYF
14	-	-	TRBJ2-7	TRBV7-9	TGTGCCAGCAGCTTAGGCGACAGGACCTACGAGCAGTACTTC	CASSLGDRTYEQYF